This T cell receptor (beta chain) was recorded in a study of human T cells and chemical hapten exposure. This clonotype was picked up a small number of times. Trimming stripped 0 bases from V and 1 base from J, with 18 bases between. CDR1 is SGHNT and CDR2 is YENEEA in the germline V gene. This CDR3 region has 19 residues. TCRdb reprocessed the RACE reads via MiXCR and lists one record per CDR3 protein. The sample lists approximately 260,000 distinct CDR3 sequences; approximately 7.5% were seen once. The sample's time point: pre-sensitization, week 0. The treatment: therapeutic diphenylcyclopropenone sensitization with weekly scalp DPC.

The chain combines TRBV11-3 with TRBJ2-2; D possibly uses TRBD1 or TRBD2 (5 bases each). Specimen: whole blood, collected in connection with sensitization to the hapten diphenylcyclopropenone (DPC). This TCR derives from a man aged 18 to 35 with alopecia areata. Some clones in this sample may be carry-over from other donors' samples. The CDR3 loop is CASSLDRGTIPGNTGELFF. In DNA form, the CDR3 reads TGTGCCAGCAGCTTAGATCGTGGGACGATCCCAGGGAACACCGGGGAGCTGTTTTTT.